A selection of T cell receptor beta chains follows, all from one sample in a study of OX40 agonist ivuxolimab in advanced cancers. The protocol was immunoSEQ multiplex PCR, while the TCRdb copy is restricted to in-frame clones and leaves out a portion. The sample yields 45,000 or so clones, 75% to 85% seen once. This specimen was CD4+ or CD8+ T cells sorted from blood, taken in a trial of the OX40 agonist ivuxolimab. The receptors originated from an adult with an advanced solid tumor such as melanoma, head and neck, liver or kidney cancer. Both conserved end residues are part of each CDR3. A D gene is named only where the DNA matches it firmly. Only some rows state a clone size, as once, few, many or a class for expanded clones.

clone size	V gene	D gene	J gene	CDR3 DNA	CDR3 protein
NA	TRBV7-3	NA	TRBJ2-1	TGTGCCAGCAGCTTAGGCCAGGGAAGGCTCAATGAGCAGTTCTTC	CASSLGQGRLNEQFF
NA	TRBV25-1	NA	TRBJ1-2	TGTGCCAGCAGCCTGGGGGGATATGGCTACACCTTC	CASSLGGYGYTF
NA	TRBV6-5	TRBD1	TRBJ1-1	TGTGCCAGCAGAGAATACCGGGACAGGGGAGAAGCTTTCTTT	CASREYRDRGEAFF
few	TRBV7-3	NA	TRBJ2-1	TGTGCCAGCAGCCTGGGAAGTACCGGGGGAAATGAGCAGTTCTTC	CASSLGSTGGNEQFF
NA	TRBV7-6	NA	TRBJ2-7	TGTGCCAGCAGCCTGCGAACGGACGAGCAGTACTTC	CASSLRTDEQYF
NA	TRBV6-6	NA	TRBJ2-2	TGTGCCAGCAGTTATATATCCACCGGGGAGCTGTTTTTT	CASSYISTGELFF
few	TRBV2	NA	TRBJ1-1	TGTGCCAGCAGTGAAGACCGGGGACGGGCCGCTGAAGCTTTCTTT	CASSEDRGRAAEAFF
NA	TRBV5-4	NA	TRBJ2-7	TGTGCCAGCAGCTTAGAGGCCCAGGGATACGAGCAGTACTTC	CASSLEAQGYEQYF
few	TRBV9	NA	TRBJ1-6	TGTGCCAGTGGTTCTCAGAATTCACCCCTCCACTTT	CASGSQNSPLHF
NA	TRBV25-1	NA	TRBJ2-5	TGTGCCAGCAGCACCCCGAGAGGAGGAGAGACCCAGTACTTC	CASSTPRGGETQYF
NA	TRBV4-1	NA	TRBJ1-5	TGCGCCAGCAGCCAGCTGATGGGTAGCGGGAAACAGCCCCAGCATTTT	CASSQLMGSGKQPQHF
NA	TRBV6-5	TRBD2	TRBJ2-7	TGTGCCAGCAAAACTGATAGCGGGAGATTCTACGAGCAGTACTTC	CASKTDSGRFYEQYF
NA	TRBV7-3	NA	TRBJ1-1	TGTGCCAGCAGCCTACTTGAGAACACTGAAGCTTTCTTT	CASSLLENTEAFF
NA	TRBV7-2	NA	TRBJ1-3	TGTGCCAGCAGCACAAATGGAAACACCATATATTTT	CASSTNGNTIYF
NA	TRBV6-5	TRBD1	TRBJ1-1	TGTGCCAGCAGTTACAGTACAGCCAGGGGGGACACTGAAGCTTTCTTT	CASSYSTARGDTEAFF
NA	TRBV15	NA	TRBJ1-3	TGTGCCACCAGCAGAGATAAATGGAGCTTTGGAAACACCATATATTTT	CATSRDKWSFGNTIYF
NA	TRBV18	TRBD2	TRBJ2-1	TGTGCCAGCTCACCACAGAACCTAGCGGGTTACAATGAGCAGTTCTTC	CASSPQNLAGYNEQFF